In this sample, the clone carrying this T cell receptor (beta chain) turned up once. The record originates from a study of cytomegalovirus exposure and HLA in healthy donors. V was trimmed by 3 bases and J by 6 bases, leaving 12 bases between them. The V gene's germline CDR1 is MRHNA and CDR2 SNTAGT. The length of the CDR3 is 13 residues. Primers included in the PCR were 60 Vbeta and 13 Jbeta primers. Sequencing was performed with immunoSEQ multiplex PCR; in TCRdb, only in-frame clones are kept and a portion is missing. Of a few hundred thousand clones in the sample, about four fifths are singletons; the top ten hold 2.9%.

The chain combines TRBV6-4 with TRBJ2-7; perhaps TRBD1 as D (5 bases). The sequenced sample consisted of PBMCs. This TCR came from a man aged 25-40 years in good health and CMV-seronegative. The CDR3 loop reads CASSDVQGSEQYF. CDR3 sequence (DNA): TGTGCCAGCAGTGATGTCCAGGGAAGCGAGCAGTACTTC.